A single sample gave rise to the 20 T cell receptor beta chains below, sequenced in a study of cytomegalovirus exposure and HLA in healthy donors. Assay used: immunoSEQ multiplex PCR; TCRdb lists only in-frame clones, some missing. The data show fewer than 400,000 clones, 70% to 90% seen once. Sequenced input: PBMCs. These receptors were obtained from a man aged 25 to 45 in good health and CMV-seronegative.

CDR3 loop: CASTRTGSSYEQYF. The CDR3 DNA follows: TGTGCCAGCACCAGGACAGGGAGCTCCTACGAGCAGTACTTC. This chain joins TRBV2 and TRBJ2-7; 8 bases are shared with TRBD1. Per germline, CDR1 SNHLY and CDR2 FYNNEI. V shed 7 bases, J shed 0 bases, and the junction held 5 bases outside the gene matches. The CDR3 is 14 residues long.

The J gene is TRBJ1-2, the V gene TRBV6-5; D is uncertain. The ends were cut back, 8 bases at V and 1 base at J, with 17 bases in the middle. Germline CDR1 is MNHEY and CDR2 is SVGAGI. The CDR3 runs 15 residues. The CDR3 reads CASLYSRGNNYGYTF. The CDR3 nucleotides read TGTGCCAGCCTTTACTCCCGGGGAAATAACTATGGCTACACCTTC.

V and J are TRBV27 and TRBJ1-6; the D gene is possibly TRBD1 (6 bases). The CDR3 is made up of 14 amino acids. With 2 bases removed from V and 6 bases from J, the gap between germline ends came to 8 bases. Germline assignment: CDR1 MNHEY and CDR2 SMNVEV (reference sequence). The CDR3 reads CASSLIQGNSPLHF. CDR3 nucleotide sequence: TGTGCCAGCAGTTTAATACAGGGTAATTCACCCCTCCACTTT.

The J gene is TRBJ2-1, the V gene TRBV28, with D perhaps matching TRBD1 (6 bases). The CDR3 length is 12 residues. The V and J ends lost 5 bases and 8 bases respectively, with 10 bases between them. The germline gives CDR1 MDHEN, CDR2 SYDVKM. CDR3 sequence: CASSPQGYEQFF. In nucleotides, the CDR3 is TGTGCCAGCAGTCCACAGGGATATGAGCAGTTCTTC.

The gene calls are TRBV2 and TRBJ2-1, with unresolved D. Germline-derived CDR1 and CDR2 are SNHLY and FYNNEI. The CDR3 runs 13 residues. The V end lost 6 bases, the J end lost 9 bases, and 15 bases lay between the germline ends. In nucleotides, the CDR3 is TGTGCCAGCAGGGCCCCTCCACGAGGTGAGCAGTTCTTC. Its translation: CASRAPPRGEQFF.

The chain links TRBV6-1 to TRBJ2-3; TRBD2 might be the D (6 bases). Germline-derived CDR1 and CDR2 are MNHNS and SASEGT. V was shortened by 3 bases and J by 3 bases, with 19 bases between the two germline ends. There are 17 residues in the CDR3. CDR3 sequence (DNA): TGTGCCAGCAGTGAGCCTCCCGGGGGTCTGGGGACAGATACGCAGTATTTT. Amino acid sequence: CASSEPPGGLGTDTQYF.

In its sample, this clone was seen once. The chain couples TRBV4-1 to TRBJ2-3; no firm D call. This CDR3 is built from 13 residues. CDR1 is MGHRA, CDR2 YSYEKL, per germline. With 1 base removed from V and 4 bases from J, the gap between germline ends came to 6 bases. CDR3 nucleotides: TGCGCCAGCAGCCAAGGTCTTTCAGATACGCAGTATTTT. Encoded protein: CASSQGLSDTQYF.

This chain uses TRBV19 with TRBJ2-7; 10 positions match TRBD1. V was pared by 3 bases and J by 4 bases, with 6 bases of the junction left unmatched. The CDR3 runs to 15 residues. Germline V gene data show CDR1 as LNHDA and CDR2 as SQIVND (reference sequence). The chain's CDR3 is CASSINRQGAYEQYF. The CDR3, as DNA: TGTGCCAGTAGTATCAACCGACAGGGGGCATACGAGCAGTACTTC. Combining the CDR3 with reference TRBV19 and TRBJ2-7 gives the whole variable domain DGGITQSPKYLFRKEGQNVTLSCEQNLNHDAMYWYRQDPGQGLRLIYYSQIVNDFQKGDIAEGYSVSREKKESFPLTVTSAQKNPTAFYLCASSINRQGAYEQYFGPGTRLTVT.

The chain combines TRBV28 with TRBJ1-5, with D tentatively TRBD1 (6 bases). The CDR3 has 15 amino acids. From germline, CDR1 is MDHEN and CDR2 SYDVKM. Deletions cut 8 bases from V and 1 base from J, with 15 bases between. CDR3 protein: CASVPGGLSNQPQHF. The CDR3, as DNA: TGTGCCAGCGTTCCGGGGGGCCTAAGCAATCAGCCCCAGCATTTT.

The chain is built from TRBV11-2 and TRBJ2-1; 9 bases map to TRBD2. In germline, CDR1 is SGHAT, CDR2 FQNNGV. The CDR3 runs to 19 residues. Germline trimming cut 3 bases from V and 5 bases from J; bases unmatched to any gene: 17. Here the CDR3 reads CASSFYPGTSNLDNNEQFF. In nucleotides, the CDR3 is TGTGCCAGCAGCTTCTACCCAGGGACTAGCAATTTAGACAACAATGAGCAGTTCTTC.

The rearrangement links TRBV28 to TRBJ1-5; D call uncertain. V lost 8 bases to trimming and J lost 0 bases, with 11 bases between them. CDR1 is MDHEN, CDR2 SYDVKM, per germline. CDR3 size: 14 residues. CDR3 loop: CASLRVYSNQPQHF. Written as DNA, the CDR3 is TGTGCCAGCCTTCGGGTGTATAGCAATCAGCCCCAGCATTTT.

The chain joins TRBV19 to TRBJ2-7; TRBD1 aligns across 9 bases. Germline CDR1 reads LNHDA; CDR2 reads SQIVND (reference sequence). This CDR3 is 15 amino acids long. V lost 1 base and J lost 4; bases outside the gene matches: 5. CDR3: CASSIGIGTGYEQYF. The CDR3 DNA follows: TGTGCCAGTAGTATAGGAATCGGGACAGGGTACGAGCAGTACTTC. Complete variable domain (other parts from reference TRBV19 and TRBJ2-7): DGGITQSPKYLFRKEGQNVTLSCEQNLNHDAMYWYRQDPGQGLRLIYYSQIVNDFQKGDIAEGYSVSREKKESFPLTVTSAQKNPTAFYLCASSIGIGTGYEQYFGPGTRLTVT.

The chain's CDR3 is CASSQAVTGVNEQFF. CDR3 nucleotides: TGCGCCAGCAGCCAAGCAGTGACAGGGGTCAATGAGCAGTTCTTC. This rearrangement joins TRBV4-1 to TRBJ2-1; 8 bases match TRBD1. After removal of 1 base from V and 6 bases from J, the junction contained 5 bases not matched to a gene. In germline, CDR1 is MGHRA, CDR2 YSYEKL. This CDR3 region has 15 residues.

The V gene is TRBV4-1, the J gene TRBJ1-6; 9 bases map to TRBD1. Germline CDR1 is MGHRA and CDR2 is YSYEKL. The CDR3 contains 15 residues. The junction had 4 bases not matched to a gene; V was cut back by 1 base and J by 9 bases. This CDR3 is CASSQGRTGASPLHF. In DNA, the CDR3 is TGCGCCAGCAGCCAAGGTCGGACAGGGGCTTCACCCCTCCACTTT.

The V gene is TRBV7-9, the J gene TRBJ2-5, with D unresolved. This CDR3 is 14 amino acids long. The germline CDR1 and CDR2 sequences are SEHNR and FQNEAQ (reference sequence). V lost 5 bases and J lost 2, with 12 bases in between. The CDR3 is CASSRTQEQETQYF. The CDR3 DNA follows: TGTGCCAGCAGCCGTACTCAGGAACAAGAGACCCAGTACTTC.

The chain has TRBV5-6 and TRBJ1-2; D is possibly TRBD1 (5 bases). The CDR3 sequence is 14 residues long. The germline CDR1 and CDR2 sequences are SGHDT and YYEEEE. Trimming removed 2 bases from V and 3 bases from J, with 11 bases in between. CDR3 DNA sequence: TGTGCCAGCAGCTTTATCGGGGGGGACTATGGCTACACCTTC. Translating it yields CASSFIGGDYGYTF. Together with reference TRBV5-6 and TRBJ1-2, the CDR3 gives the full variable domain: DAGVTQSPTHLIKTRGQQVTLRCSPKSGHDTVSWYQQALGQGPQFIFQYYEEEERQRGNFPDRFSGHQFPNYSSELNVNALLLGDSALYLCASSFIGGDYGYTFGSGTRLTVV.

This clone has a single count. This chain connects TRBV29-1 to TRBJ1-1; possibly TRBD1 for D (5 bases). Germline V gene lookup returns CDR1 SQVTM and CDR2 ANQGSEA. CDR3 length: 11 residues. Trimming took 6 bases from V and 7 from J, leaving 12 bases between them. The CDR3 bases are TGCAGCGTAGATAGACAGTATGAAGCTTTCTTT. This encodes CSVDRQYEAFF.

V gene TRBV2 combines with J gene TRBJ2-7, with TRBD2 matching over 12 bases. The CDR3 is 15 residues long. Germline loops: CDR1 SNHLY, CDR2 FYNNEI. Trimming cost V 5 bases and J 2 bases; bases outside gene matches: 4. The CDR3: CASSPRLAGAYEQYF. CDR3 nucleotides: TGTGCCAGCAGTCCGAGACTAGCGGGGGCCTACGAGCAGTACTTC.

This rearrangement joins TRBV10-3 to TRBJ1-1; D gene unclear. Germline values: CDR1 ENHRY, CDR2 SYGVKD. This CDR3 is 12 amino acids long. V lost 4 bases to trimming and J lost 0 bases, with 3 bases between them. This chain's CDR3 is CAISAMNTEAFF. The CDR3 DNA sequence: TGTGCCATCAGTGCCATGAACACTGAAGCTTTCTTT.

The chain recombines TRBV5-1 with TRBJ1-6; 9 bases line up with TRBD1. Losses at the gene ends were 3 bases for V and 8 bases for J; bases not matched to a gene: 9. The CDR3 is 16 residues long. The germline gives CDR1 SGHRS, CDR2 YFSETQ. CDR3 region: CASSSGRQGVDSPLHF. CDR3 bases: TGCGCCAGCAGCTCAGGACGACAGGGGGTGGATTCACCCCTCCACTTT.